This TCR beta chain derives from a study of CD8+CD57+ T cells in acquired aplastic anemia. Study-level information: An average of about 3.4 ug of DNA was obtained from sorted CD4+ and CD8+ cells. Study-wide results and caveats: Patients had approximately 30 CD8+ CDR3 sequences in common with controls (the shared set). CD8+ Simpson's diversity showed no significant patient-control difference.

Sequenced patients had shown CD8+CD57+ cell expansion by flow cytometry. This clonotype was recorded at least ten times. The antigen is unknown. Between the trimmed V and J ends, which lost 0 bases and 2 bases, there was a span of 20 bases. CDR3 length: 18 amino acids. Germline V gene lookup returns CDR1 LGHNA and CDR2 YNFKEQ. The TCR beta profiling, which covered VDJ combination and CDR3 sequence, was carried out using genomic DNA as the template. In TCRdb, the reads were re-called with MiXCR into one record per CDR3 protein. Of 150,000 to 200,000 distinct CDR3 sequences in the sample, 47% are singletons; the top ten hold around 3%.

Sequencing used sorted CD4+, CD8+, or CD8+CD57+ T cells (not recorded which) from PBMCs. This sequence joins TRBV4-2 and TRBJ2-7; TRBD1 might be the D (6 bases). This receptor was identified in a human donor with aplastic anemia. The CDR3 loop reads CASSQDPPAETGTYEQYF. The CDR3 bases are TGTGCCAGCAGCCAAGATCCCCCCGCCGAGACAGGAACCTACGAGCAGTACTTC.